This T cell receptor beta chain was profiled in a study of T cell responses to AZD1222 COVID-19 vaccine. This clone was detected only once. As yet, its antigen is unknown. Libraries were prepared by immunoSEQ multiplex PCR; TCRdb keeps only in-frame clonotypes and omits some of them. The repertoire has around 270,000 clones, roughly 93% of them found once; the top ten carry less than 0.65%. Study observations and caveats: White British donors predominated, females outnumbered males, and clonal diversity was possibly underestimated. Distributed over spike, vaccine-associated CD4 TCRs predominated at 160-218 and 743-854. Repertoires were sampled only after the peak T cell response. Just a handful of people given AZD1222 tested seropositive at baseline.

The V and J ends lost 7 bases and 6 bases, in that order; junction bases with no gene match: 5. CDR3 length: 13 residues. The germline gives CDR1 SNHLY, CDR2 FYNNEI. The specimen was peripheral blood, collected 28 days after the second AZD1222 dose. This sequence was found in an adult who received the AZD1222 COVID-19 vaccine. This chain joins TRBV2 and TRBJ1-5, with 8 nucleotides matching TRBD1. The CDR3 is CASIADRAQPQHF. Written as DNA, the CDR3 is TGTGCCAGCATTGCGGACAGGGCTCAGCCCCAGCATTTT. The full variable domain, in which reference TRBV2 and TRBJ1-5 provide the parts outside the CDR3, is EPEVTQTPSHQVTQMGQEVILRCVPISNHLYFYWYRQILGQKVEFLVSFYNNEISEKSEIFDDQFSVERPDGSNFTLKIRSTKLEDSAMYFCASIADRAQPQHFGDGTRLSIL.